This TCR beta chain is from a study of T-cell reconstitution after alpha-beta-depleted transplantation in children. Preparation of the TCRbeta library used unique molecular identifiers. In TCRdb, the PCR reads were re-called with MiXCR into one record per CDR3 protein. The data contain 350,000 to 500,000 distinct CDR3 sequences, about 40% of them singletons. CDR3 length: 15 residues. V was pared by 2 bases and J by 6 bases, with 6 bases of the junction left unmatched. Germline CDR1 is SGHTA and CDR2 is FQGNSA. The V and J genes are TRBV7-2 and TRBJ2-1; 8 positions match TRBD2. This sequence originates from a girl aged 2-10 years with aplastic anemia, due to receive a stem cell transplant. This specimen was PBMCs, taken before TCRalphabeta/CD19-depleted stem cell transplant. The CDR3 DNA reads as TGTGCCAGCAGCTTAAGCGGGAGAGGGTTCAATGAGCAGTTCTTC. It encodes CASSLSGRGFNEQFF. The full variable domain, rest sourced from reference TRBV7-2 and TRBJ2-1, is GAGVSQSPSNKVTEKGKDVELRCDPISGHTALYWYRQSLGQGLEFLIYFQGNSAPDKSGLPSDRFSAERTGGSVSTLTIQRTQQEDSAVYLCASSLSGRGFNEQFFGPGTRLTVL.